Presented here are 27 T cell receptor beta chains from one specimen sequenced in a study of CD8 T cells in Susac syndrome. RNA in amounts of about 0.5 to 1 ug was reverse transcribed with random hexamers. TCRdb itself ran the immunoSEQ multiplex PCR reads through MiXCR, one entry per CDR3 protein. Of about 430,000 distinct CDR3 sequences listed, about 85% are singletons. The sample comprised CD8+ T cells from PBMCs. The receptors originated from a human donor with multiple sclerosis.

The chain has TRBV9 and TRBJ2-4; either TRBD1 or TRBD2 may supply D (5 bases each). Trimming shortened V by 2 bases and J by 0 bases, and 12 bases separated the two germline ends. Germline CDR1 reads SGDLS; CDR2 reads YYNGEE. The CDR3 sequence is 16 residues long. CDR3: CASSVGEGLAKNIQYF. The CDR3 nucleotides read TGTGCCAGCAGCGTGGGCGAGGGGCTAGCCAAAAACATTCAGTACTTC.

The V gene is TRBV7-9, the J gene TRBJ2-7, with D uncertain. The CDR3 has 14 residues. Germline V lookup: CDR1 SEHNR, CDR2 FQNEAQ (reference sequence). V lost 5 bases, J lost 0 bases, and 11 bases lay in between. The CDR3 bases are TGTGCCAGCAGCACATATTCGGCCTCCTACGAGCAGTACTTC. Its protein product is CASSTYSASYEQYF.

The V call is TRBV29-1, the J call TRBJ2-7, with D hard to call. CDR1 SQVTM and CDR2 ANQGSEA come from the germline V gene. Trimming pared 2 bases from V and 0 bases from J, leaving 8 bases between. This CDR3 is built from 13 residues. The chain's CDR3 is CSVELPDSYEQYF. CDR3 nucleotide sequence: TGCAGCGTTGAACTCCCAGACTCCTACGAGCAGTACTTC.

Points on this clonotype: At one boundary the junction diverges from the germline segment, which might be a read error. The rearrangement uses TRBV7-9 and TRBJ1-5; 9 nucleotides agree with TRBD1. This CDR3 spans 15 amino acids. The germline gives CDR1 SEHNR, CDR2 FQNEAQ (reference sequence). The CDR3 nucleotides are TGTGCCAGCAGACCACCGGGACAGGGCAACCAGCCCCAGCATTTT. Protein sequence: CASRPPGQGNQPQHF.

The V and J genes are TRBV11-1 and TRBJ2-2; TRBD2 agrees at 7 bases. The CDR3 contains 16 residues. Germline lookup yields CDR1 SGHAT and CDR2 FQDESV (reference sequence). The V segment lost 3 bases and the J segment 2 bases; nucleotides outside the gene matches: 6. The CDR3 sequence: CASSLVGLSNTGELFF. CDR3 coding DNA: TGTGCCAGCAGCTTGGTGGGACTATCCAACACCGGGGAGCTGTTTTTT.

The V call is TRBV18, the J call TRBJ2-7, with TRBD2 matching 11 bases. CDR3 length: 20 amino acids. Germline values: CDR1 KGHSH, CDR2 LQKENI. The J segment lost 6 bases and the V segment lost 3 bases, leaving 22 bases of the junction unmatched. CDR3 amino acids: CASSPECTSGRSVKWSEQYF. CDR3 DNA: TGTGCCAGCTCACCTGAATGCACTAGCGGGAGATCGGTTAAGTGGAGCGAGCAGTACTTC.

The genes are TRBV9 and TRBJ1-1, with 7 bases that match TRBD1. The trim removed 0 bases at V and 10 bases at J, leaving 6 bases unmatched. CDR1 and CDR2 from the germline V gene are SGDLS and YYNGEE. CDR3 length: 13 amino acids. CDR3 in amino acids: CASSVGQGGTAFF. In nucleotides, the CDR3 is TGTGCCAGCAGCGTAGGACAGGGAGGTACAGCTTTCTTT.

A few counts support this clonotype. The V call is TRBV4-1, the J call TRBJ2-7; 7 bases map to TRBD2. The V gene end was trimmed by 1 base and the J gene end by 4 bases; junction bases not matched to a gene: 7. The CDR3 is 15 amino acids. CDR1 and CDR2 from the germline V gene are MGHRA and YSYEKL. The CDR3 bases are TGCGCCAGCAGCCAAGCCCCCCAGCGGGGATACGAGCAGTACTTC. Protein product: CASSQAPQRGYEQYF.

This clonotype was counted between two and nine times. V gene TRBV29-1 combines with J gene TRBJ2-7, with TRBD1 as a possible D gene (6 bases). The CDR3 runs to 13 residues. Trimming took off 5 bases at V and 3 bases at J, with 14 bases between the two ends. Germline V gene data show CDR1 as SQVTM and CDR2 as ANQGSEA. The CDR3 DNA follows: TGCAGCGTTCTATGGGACAACGACTACGAGCAGTACTTC. This encodes CSVLWDNDYEQYF.

The J gene is TRBJ2-3, the V gene TRBV6-2 or TRBV6-3; 7 positions agree with TRBD2. The CDR3 length is 24 residues. The ends lost 2 bases at V and 8 bases at J; junction bases unmatched: 37. Germline-derived CDR1 and CDR2 are MNHEY and SVGEGT. CDR3 region: CASSYPPPEGTTTRWNGGRITQYF. CDR3 coding DNA: TGTGCCAGCAGTTACCCTCCCCCGGAAGGGACTACAACCCGATGGAACGGGGGTCGGATTACGCAGTATTTT.

The gene calls are TRBV27 and TRBJ1-1; TRBD1 aligns across 8 bases. This CDR3 comprises 12 residues. Per germline, CDR1 MNHEY and CDR2 SMNVEV (reference sequence). Trimming at V came to 6 bases and at J to 6 bases, leaving 3 bases not matched to a gene. CDR3 residues: CASSKQGAEAFF. The CDR3 DNA is TGTGCCAGCAGCAAACAGGGGGCTGAAGCTTTCTTT.

This chain joins TRBV6-1 and TRBJ1-2; tentative D call: TRBD1 (6 bases). Germline CDR1 is MNHNS and CDR2 is SASEGT. Trimming removed 4 bases from V and 1 base from J, with 10 bases in between. The CDR3 is 14 residues long. The CDR3 region has the DNA TGTGCCAGCAGTGGCAACAGGGTTAACTATGGCTACACCTTC. This sequence encodes CASSGNRVNYGYTF.

The chain recombines TRBV7-9 with TRBJ2-5, with 10 bases that match TRBD1. The CDR3 runs to 16 residues. The germline gives CDR1 SEHNR, CDR2 FQNEAQ (reference sequence). Trimming removed 8 bases from V and 4 bases from J; junction bases left unmatched: 13. CDR3 amino acids: CASVLPMDRGIETQYF. In DNA, the CDR3 is TGTGCCAGCGTTCTCCCGATGGACAGGGGGATAGAGACCCAGTACTTC. Combining the CDR3 with reference TRBV7-9 and TRBJ2-5 gives the whole variable domain DTGVSQNPRHKITKRGQNVTFRCDPISEHNRLYWYRQTLGQGPEFLTYFQNEAQLEKSRLLSDRFSAERPKGSFSTLEIQRTEQGDSAMYLCASVLPMDRGIETQYFGPGTRLLVL.

J is TRBJ2-7 and V is TRBV20-1; D tentatively reads TRBD1 or TRBD2 (6 bases each). V was clipped by 5 bases and J by 4 bases, with 24 bases between them. The V gene's germline CDR1 is DFQATT and CDR2 SNEGSKA (reference sequence). The CDR3 covers 16 residues. CDR3 protein: CSASSPEGGPLYEQYF. The CDR3 nucleotides read TGCAGTGCTTCAAGCCCCGAGGGGGGTCCCCTTTACGAGCAGTACTTC.

This chain joins TRBV6-1 and TRBJ2-7; the D gene is possibly TRBD1 (5 bases). Trimming stripped 2 bases from V and 9 bases from J, with 11 bases between. Germline values: CDR1 MNHNS, CDR2 SASEGT. The CDR3 covers 12 residues. CDR3 DNA sequence: TGTGCCAGCAGTGAAATTGGAACAGGGCAGTACTTC. Protein product: CASSEIGTGQYF.

CDR3 residues: CSAWEGYSNQPQHF. In nucleotides, the CDR3 is TGCAGTGCGTGGGAGGGATATAGCAATCAGCCCCAGCATTTT. V usage is TRBV20-1 and J usage is TRBJ1-5; D ambiguous. Trimming left V 6 bases short and J 0 bases short, with 12 bases between. CDR1 is DFQATT, CDR2 SNEGSKA, per germline (reference sequence). CDR3 length: 14 amino acids.

This clonotype was observed a single time. The chain combines TRBV4-1 with TRBJ2-7; D is unresolved. V lost 0 bases and J lost 1, with 10 bases in between. Germline CDR1 and CDR2: MGHRA and YSYEKL. This CDR3 comprises 15 residues. CDR3 sequence: CASSQELGSSYEQYF. DNA for the CDR3: TGCGCCAGCAGCCAAGAGTTGGGTTCATCCTACGAGCAGTACTTC.

J is TRBJ2-3 and V is TRBV2; 7 bases align to TRBD2. This CDR3 comprises 15 residues. The V and J ends lost 1 base and 4 bases, in that order; junction bases with no gene match: 5. Germline loops: CDR1 SNHLY, CDR2 FYNNEI. Written as DNA, the CDR3 is TGTGCCAGCAGTGAAGATAGGGGAGGGCCAGATACGCAGTATTTT. Translated: CASSEDRGGPDTQYF.

This chain uses TRBV5-1 with TRBJ2-1, with D tentatively TRBD2 (6 bases). Germline lookup yields CDR1 SGHRS and CDR2 YFSETQ. Trimming shortened V by 0 bases and J by 14 bases, and 18 bases separated the two germline ends. The CDR3 has 14 amino acids. The CDR3 sequence is CASSLAILGGVEFF. For the CDR3, the DNA is TGCGCCAGCAGCTTGGCCATTTTGGGGGGTGTCGAGTTCTTC.

The chain uses TRBV9 and TRBJ2-1; D ambiguous. The CDR3 runs 15 residues. CDR1 and CDR2 (germline): SGDLS, YYNGEE. V was clipped by 4 bases and J by 4 bases, with 15 bases between them. The CDR3 DNA reads as TGTGCCAGCAGCCCGCCGGCGGCGATGTACAATGAGCAGTTCTTC. Protein product: CASSPPAAMYNEQFF.

This clonotype was observed a single time. The chain joins TRBV12-3 or TRBV12-4 to TRBJ1-6, with D unresolved. The V end lost 5 bases, the J end lost 5 bases, and 13 bases lay between the germline ends. The CDR3 extends over 15 amino acids. CDR3 protein: CASSPPGGHNSPLHF. In nucleotides, the CDR3 is TGTGCCAGCAGTCCGCCTGGAGGTCATAATTCACCCCTCCACTTT.

The rearrangement uses TRBV18 and TRBJ1-2, with D hard to call. The CDR3 sequence is 13 residues long. Trimming pared 3 bases from V and 1 base from J, leaving 6 bases between. The germline gives CDR1 KGHSH, CDR2 LQKENI. CDR3 sequence: CASSPLFNYGYTF. CDR3 in DNA: TGTGCCAGCTCACCGCTATTTAACTATGGCTACACCTTC.

The chain is built from TRBV29-1 and TRBJ1-4, with 7 positions matching TRBD1. In germline, CDR1 is SQVTM, CDR2 ANQGSEA. The V segment lost 5 bases and the J segment 4 bases; nucleotides outside the gene matches: 7. CDR3 length: 14 residues. CDR3 sequence (DNA): TGCAGCGTTTTCGGGACAGAAGATAATGAAAAACTGTTTTTT. Amino acids: CSVFGTEDNEKLFF.

This clonotype was seen just once. The rearrangement joins TRBV6-2 or TRBV6-3 to TRBJ2-7; a weak D match, TRBD2 (6 bases). This CDR3 has 13 residues. The V gene lost 7 bases and the J gene lost 3 bases, with 13 bases spanning the gap. In germline, CDR1 is MNHEY, CDR2 SVGEGT. The CDR3 DNA reads TGTGCCAGCACCATCGGGAGTGGCTACGAGCAGTACTTC. Its translation is CASTIGSGYEQYF.

V and J are TRBV30 and TRBJ2-1; 11 nucleotides line up with TRBD2. This CDR3 spans 13 amino acids. After removal of 7 bases from V and 8 bases from J, the junction contained 7 bases not matched to a gene. CDR1 is GTSNPN and CDR2 is SVGIG in the germline V gene (reference sequence). CDR3 residues: CASLLAGVYEQFF. The DNA of the CDR3 is TGTGCCTCCCTACTAGCGGGAGTCTATGAGCAGTTCTTC.

This clonotype was found once. The chain recombines TRBV19 with TRBJ2-1; D possibly matches TRBD1 or TRBD2 (5 bases each). V lost 7 bases to trimming and J lost 6 bases, with 13 bases between them. The germline V gene encodes CDR1 LNHDA and CDR2 SQIVND (reference sequence). This CDR3 region has 13 residues. The CDR3, as DNA: TGTGCCAGTACCGGGGCTTTTGGCAATGAGCAGTTCTTC. This codes for CASTGAFGNEQFF.

This rearrangement joins TRBV7-9 to TRBJ2-2, with a possible D match to TRBD2 (6 bases). Deletions cut 2 bases from V and 0 bases from J, with 10 bases between. The CDR3 sequence is 16 residues long. Germline CDR1 and CDR2: SEHNR and FQNEAQ (reference sequence). In nucleotides, the CDR3 is TGTGCCAGCAGCTTACCTGGACTATCGAACACCGGGGAGCTGTTTTTT. Translated: CASSLPGLSNTGELFF.